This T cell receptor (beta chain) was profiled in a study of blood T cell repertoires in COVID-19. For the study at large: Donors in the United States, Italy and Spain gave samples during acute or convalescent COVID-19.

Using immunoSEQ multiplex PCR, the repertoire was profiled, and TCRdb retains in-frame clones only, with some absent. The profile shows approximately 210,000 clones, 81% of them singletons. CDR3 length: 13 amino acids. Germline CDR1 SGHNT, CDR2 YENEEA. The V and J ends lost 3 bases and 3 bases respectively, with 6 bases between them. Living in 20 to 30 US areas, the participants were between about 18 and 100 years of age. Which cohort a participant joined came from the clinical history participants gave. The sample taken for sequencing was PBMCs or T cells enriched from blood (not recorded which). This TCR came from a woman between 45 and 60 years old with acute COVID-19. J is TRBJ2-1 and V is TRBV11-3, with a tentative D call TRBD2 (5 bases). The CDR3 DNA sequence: TGTGCCAGCAGCTTCGGACTCTACAATGAGCAGTTCTTC. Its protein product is CASSFGLYNEQFF.